These 15 T cell receptor beta chains were all obtained from the same sample, sequenced in a study of cytomegalovirus exposure and HLA in healthy donors. This PCR relied on a set of 60 Vbeta primers and 13 Jbeta primers. Method: immunoSEQ multiplex PCR; TCRdb's copy keeps in-frame clones and lacks some. This sample's table reports about 120,000 clones. Input material: PBMCs. These receptors were collected from a man between 18 and 35 years old in good health and CMV-seronegative.

V is TRBV5-1 and J is TRBJ1-1; TRBD1 is a possible D gene (6 bases). Germline values: CDR1 SGHRS, CDR2 YFSETQ. V was pared by 4 bases and J by 2 bases, with 12 bases between. The CDR3 is 14 amino acids. This chain's CDR3 is CASSPGQRNTEAFF. The CDR3 bases are TGCGCCAGCAGCCCAGGACAGAGAAACACTGAAGCTTTCTTT.

The V call is TRBV10-3, the J call TRBJ2-1, with 7 bases that match TRBD1. There are 14 residues in the CDR3. Germline CDR1 and CDR2: ENHRY and SYGVKD. V lost 0 bases to trimming and J lost 5 bases; unmatched junction nucleotides: 1. Here the CDR3 reads CAISESGTDNEQFF. CDR3 nucleotides: TGTGCCATCAGTGAGTCCGGGACAGACAATGAGCAGTTCTTC.

This chain joins TRBV28 and TRBJ2-1; TRBD2 agrees at 8 bases. CDR1 is MDHEN and CDR2 is SYDVKM in the germline V gene. The CDR3 sequence is 17 residues long. V gave up 5 bases and J gave up 0 bases; unmatched junction bases: 9. In DNA form, the CDR3 reads TGTGCCAGCAGTCGTCGGTCGGGAGGGAGCTCCTACAATGAGCAGTTCTTC. This gives the protein CASSRRSGGSSYNEQFF.

The V and J genes are TRBV7-9 and TRBJ1-4, with D unresolved. Germline CDR1 reads SEHNR; CDR2 reads FQNEAQ (reference sequence). V lost 0 bases, J lost 8 bases, and 10 bases lay in between. CDR3 size: 14 residues. Here the CDR3 reads CASSLASGSEKLFF. As DNA, the CDR3 is TGTGCCAGCAGCTTAGCGTCAGGAAGCGAAAAACTGTTTTTT.

V gene TRBV7-6 combines with J gene TRBJ1-1, with D unresolved. Trimming pared 2 bases from V and 1 base from J, leaving 8 bases between. CDR1 is SGHVS and CDR2 is FNYEAQ in the germline V gene. The CDR3 contains 14 residues. The CDR3 nucleotides read TGTGCCAGCAGCTTAAAGGACTCGAACACTGAAGCTTTCTTT. It codes for CASSLKDSNTEAFF.

The rearrangement joins TRBV28 to TRBJ1-5; D not certain. CDR3 size: 14 residues. Trimming pared 5 bases from V and 5 bases from J, leaving 13 bases between. CDR1 MDHEN and CDR2 SYDVKM come from the germline V gene. The CDR3 sequence: CASSTGLIHQPQHF. The DNA for the CDR3 is TGTGCCAGCAGTACGGGTTTGATACATCAGCCCCAGCATTTT. Using reference TRBV28 and TRBJ1-5 for the parts outside the CDR3, the full variable domain is DVKVTQSSRYLVKRTGEKVFLECVQDMDHENMFWYRQDPGLGLRLIYFSYDVKMKEKGDIPEGYSVSREKKERFSLILESASTNQTSMYLCASSTGLIHQPQHFGDGTRLSIL.

The genes are TRBV6-5 and TRBJ1-1; 7 bases line up with TRBD1. V was clipped by 5 bases and J by 7 bases; unmatched bases: 13. Germline loops: CDR1 MNHEY, CDR2 SVGAGI. The CDR3 sequence is 15 residues long. CDR3 sequence reads: CASSQDRASVGEAFF. Written as DNA, the CDR3 is TGTGCCAGCAGTCAAGACAGGGCATCGGTGGGTGAAGCTTTCTTT.

V gene TRBV7-9 combines with J gene TRBJ1-5; TRBD1 might be the D (6 bases). CDR1 and CDR2 (germline): SEHNR, FQNEAQ (reference sequence). Trimming took 5 bases from V and 6 from J, leaving 11 bases between them. The CDR3 totals 13 residues. For the CDR3, the DNA is TGTGCCAGCAGCCCGGGGGGGCGTCAGCCCCAGCATTTT. Protein sequence: CASSPGGRQPQHF.

The chain couples TRBV7-2 to TRBJ2-5; the match to TRBD2 covers 7 bases. The trim removed 5 bases at V and 4 bases at J, leaving 4 bases unmatched. CDR3 size: 13 residues. CDR1 and CDR2 from the germline V gene are SGHTA and FQGNSA. Written as DNA, the CDR3 is TGTGCCAGCAGCCGCGGGAGTGGAGAGACCCAGTACTTC. This encodes CASSRGSGETQYF.

This chain joins TRBV28 and TRBJ1-5; TRBD1 matches 9 bases. The germline CDR1 and CDR2 sequences are MDHEN and SYDVKM. Trimming took 4 bases from V and 5 from J; bases not matched to a gene: 6. CDR3 size: 15 residues. CDR3 bases: TGTGCCAGCAGTTCCCCGGACAGGGGAGATCAGCCCCAGCATTTT. It translates to CASSSPDRGDQPQHF.

This sequence joins TRBV4-2 and TRBJ1-5; D is perhaps TRBD1 (5 bases). The length of the CDR3 is 16 residues. Germline CDR1 is LGHNA and CDR2 is YNFKEQ. Trimming pared 0 bases from V and 3 bases from J, leaving 12 bases between. CDR3 DNA sequence: TGTGCCAGCAGCCAAGAATTTGGGGGGTTCAATCAGCCCCAGCATTTT. Residues: CASSQEFGGFNQPQHF.

The J gene is TRBJ2-7, the V gene TRBV11-2; 7 bases are shared with TRBD1. The germline gives CDR1 SGHAT, CDR2 FQNNGV. V trimming: 5 bases; J trimming: 0 bases; junction bases outside the gene matches: 7. The CDR3 has 15 residues. CDR3 protein: CASSQGVGSSYEQYF. CDR3 bases: TGTGCCAGCAGCCAGGGGGTAGGGAGCTCCTACGAGCAGTACTTC.

J is TRBJ2-1 and V is TRBV5-1; D may be TRBD1 (6 bases). From germline, CDR1 is SGHRS and CDR2 YFSETQ. The CDR3 sequence is 15 residues long. V lost 0 bases to trimming and J lost 2 bases, with 9 bases between them. The CDR3 loop reads CASSLGTATYNEQFF. The DNA of the CDR3 is TGCGCCAGCAGCTTGGGGACAGCCACCTACAATGAGCAGTTCTTC.

The rearrangement uses TRBV10-3 and TRBJ1-2, with 7 bases fitting TRBD1. The CDR3 is made up of 15 amino acids. From germline, CDR1 is ENHRY and CDR2 SYGVKD. Unmatched junction bases numbered 7, after V lost 6 bases and J lost 0 bases. The CDR3 protein is CAIRLGDSTNYGYTF. In DNA, the CDR3 is TGTGCCATCAGACTAGGGGACAGCACTAACTATGGCTACACCTTC.

The chain employs TRBV5-1 and TRBJ2-3, with 13 nucleotides matching TRBD2. Germline V gives CDR1 SGHRS, CDR2 YFSETQ. This CDR3 contains 17 residues. The trim removed 2 bases at V and 5 bases at J, leaving 8 bases unmatched. In DNA form, the CDR3 reads TGCGCCAGCAGCTTTTGGTGGGGACTAGCGGGAATAGATACGCAGTATTTT. Amino acid sequence: CASSFWWGLAGIDTQYF. Combining the CDR3 with reference TRBV5-1 and TRBJ2-3 gives the whole variable domain KAGVTQTPRYLIKTRGQQVTLSCSPISGHRSVSWYQQTPGQGLQFLFEYFSETQRNKGNFPGRFSGRQFSNSRSEMNVSTLELGDSALYLCASSFWWGLAGIDTQYFGPGTRLTVL.